The rows below give T cell receptor beta chains drawn from one sample of a study of shared clonotypes between healthy human individuals. Method: immunoSEQ multiplex PCR; TCRdb's copy keeps in-frame clones and lacks some. Of about 320,000 clones in the sample, more than 75% were seen once. The specimen sequenced was memory CD8+ T cells sorted from blood. The receptors originated from a man aged 18 to 29 in good health. CDR3s include the opening cysteine and the closing phenylalanine or tryptophan. A D gene is named only where the DNA matches it firmly. Some rows have no size entry. The others give once, few or many, or a class for an expanded clone.

TRBJ1-4,TRBV9,-,-,CASSPRRGIEKLFF,TGTGCCAGCAGCCCCCGCAGGGGAATCGAAAAACTGTTTTTT
TRBJ1-1,TRBV19,-,TRBD1,CASTLGQGWTEAFF,TGTGCCAGTACCCTCGGACAGGGTTGGACTGAAGCTTTCTTT
TRBJ2-2,TRBV10-3,many,TRBD1,CAIRSTRGQGVGTGELFF,TGTGCCATCAGATCCACCCGGGGCCAGGGGGTCGGCACCGGGGAGCTGTTTTTT
TRBJ2-3,TRBV4-3,-,-,CASSRLADTSTDTQYF,TGCGCCAGCAGCCGCTTAGCGGATACTAGCACAGATACGCAGTATTTT
TRBJ1-1,TRBV6-5,medium-sized,TRBD1,CASKVTGGGTEAFF,TGTGCCAGCAAAGTAACAGGGGGCGGCACTGAAGCTTTCTTT
TRBJ2-7,TRBV7-6,-,-,CASSLGGEGNEQYF,TGTGCCAGCAGCTTAGGTGGCGAGGGGAACGAGCAGTACTTC
TRBJ2-1,TRBV28,-,-,CASRYSHRVTYNEQFF,TGTGCCAGCAGATATTCGCACAGGGTAACCTACAATGAGCAGTTCTTC
TRBJ1-5,TRBV28,few,-,CASNNQPQHF,TGTGCCAGCAACAATCAGCCCCAGCATTTT
TRBJ2-7,TRBV30,-,-,CAWEGTVSYEQYF,TGTGCCTGGGAGGGGACGGTTTCCTACGAGCAGTACTTC
TRBJ2-7,TRBV7-9,-,-,CASSLGLSIFHEQYF,TGTGCCAGCAGCTTGGGGCTTTCCATCTTCCACGAGCAGTACTTC
TRBJ2-7,TRBV27,-,-,CASSLRGPIYEQYF,TGTGCCAGCAGTTTACGGGGCCCGATCTACGAGCAGTACTTC
TRBJ2-7,TRBV5-6,-,TRBD1,CARTGSSYEQYF,TGTGCCAGGACAGGGAGCTCCTACGAGCAGTACTTC
TRBJ2-6,TRBV13,-,-,CASSNGANVLTF,TGTGCCAGCAGCAACGGGGCCAACGTCCTGACTTTC
TRBJ2-1,TRBV7-9,-,TRBD2,CASSPPEREERHEQFF,TGTGCCAGCAGCCCGCCTGAGCGGGAGGAACGACATGAGCAGTTCTTC
TRBJ2-7,TRBV2,-,TRBD1,CASSDGTGVPYEQYF,TGTGCCAGCAGTGATGGGACAGGGGTACCCTACGAGCAGTACTTC
TRBJ1-1,TRBV6-1,-,TRBD1,CASSVGTGSMNTEAFF,TGTGCCAGCAGTGTAGGGACAGGGAGTATGAACACTGAAGCTTTCTTT
TRBJ2-1,TRBV9,once,-,CASSVWEQEGEQFF,TGTGCCAGCAGCGTATGGGAGCAGGAGGGAGAGCAGTTCTTC
TRBJ1-1,TRBV5-4,-,-,CASSLAEGARAFF,TGTGCCAGCAGCTTGGCCGAAGGGGCGAGAGCTTTCTTT
TRBJ1-1,TRBV4-1,-,TRBD1,CASSQDDDRGRTEAFF,TGCGCCAGCAGCCAAGATGACGACAGGGGGCGGACTGAAGCTTTCTTT
TRBJ2-1,TRBV5-1,-,TRBD2,CASSFQVQRGYNEQFF,TGCGCCAGCAGCTTTCAGGTCCAGCGGGGGTACAATGAGCAGTTCTTC
TRBJ2-1,TRBV28,-,-,CASSHPNEQFF,TGTGCCAGCAGTCACCCAAATGAGCAGTTCTTC
TRBJ1-1,TRBV30,-,-,CAWGSYSLNTEAFF,TGTGCCTGGGGCTCGTACAGCTTGAACACTGAAGCTTTCTTT
TRBJ1-2,TRBV13,-,-,CASSLESGYGYTF,TGTGCCAGCAGCTTAGAATCAGGCTATGGCTACACCTTC
TRBJ1-5,TRBV27,-,TRBD1,CASSFTGAGQPQHF,TGTGCCAGCAGTTTCACAGGGGCAGGTCAGCCCCAGCATTTT
TRBJ2-3,TRBV13,-,-,CASSFGEATDTQYF,TGTGCCAGCAGCTTCGGCGAGGCCACAGATACGCAGTATTTT
TRBJ2-1,TRBV7-6,-,-,CASSPGAESSYNEQFF,TGTGCCAGCAGCCCAGGAGCGGAGAGCTCCTACAATGAGCAGTTCTTC
TRBJ1-2,TRBV6-5,once,-,CASSYSGKDGYTF,TGTGCCAGCAGTTACTCTGGGAAGGATGGCTACACCTTC
TRBJ2-7,TRBV9,-,-,CASSVLESQVQYF,TGTGCCAGCAGCGTATTGGAATCACAGGTGCAGTACTTC
TRBJ2-7,TRBV28,-,TRBD1,CASSLITGGGEQYF,TGTGCCAGCAGTTTAATTACAGGGGGAGGCGAGCAGTACTTC
TRBJ2-7,TRBV4-1,-,TRBD1,CASSQAPGTGAYEQYF,TGCGCCAGCAGCCAAGCCCCGGGGACAGGAGCCTACGAGCAGTACTTC
TRBJ2-7,TRBV19,-,-,CASSIPGLRGEQYF,TGTGCCAGTAGTATACCCGGACTACGTGGAGAGCAGTACTTC
TRBJ2-1,TRBV30,-,-,CAWSVLGGEQFF,TGTGCCTGGAGTGTGTTAGGGGGTGAGCAGTTCTTC
TRBJ2-2,TRBV21-1,-,-,CASRPGQRNTGELFF,TGTGCCAGCAGGCCGGGACAGAGGAACACCGGGGAGCTGTTTTTT
TRBJ2-1,TRBV30,-,TRBD1,CAWSVTGGSYNEQFF,TGTGCCTGGAGTGTAACAGGGGGCTCCTACAATGAGCAGTTCTTC
TRBJ2-7,TRBV6-5,-,TRBD1,CASSYNPGGLSEQYF,TGTGCCAGCAGTTACAACCCAGGGGGCCTGAGCGAGCAGTACTTC
TRBJ1-2,TRBV2,-,-,CASSEGQNYGYTF,TGTGCCAGCAGTGAAGGGCAGAACTATGGCTACACCTTC
TRBJ1-3,TRBV10-2,-,-,CASNEGGPGNTIYF,TGCGCCAGCAACGAGGGGGGGCCAGGAAACACCATATATTTT
TRBJ2-1,TRBV4-2,-,-,CASSSLVGGRSNEQFF,TGTGCCAGCAGCTCACTTGTGGGGGGCCGAAGCAATGAGCAGTTCTTC
TRBJ1-5,TRBV28,-,-,CASSLFAGVGNQPQHF,TGTGCCAGCAGCCTATTTGCAGGGGTTGGCAATCAGCCCCAGCATTTT
TRBJ2-1,TRBV7-2,-,-,CASSQARWDSANNEQFF,TGTGCCAGCAGCCAAGCGAGGTGGGACTCAGCTAACAATGAGCAGTTCTTC